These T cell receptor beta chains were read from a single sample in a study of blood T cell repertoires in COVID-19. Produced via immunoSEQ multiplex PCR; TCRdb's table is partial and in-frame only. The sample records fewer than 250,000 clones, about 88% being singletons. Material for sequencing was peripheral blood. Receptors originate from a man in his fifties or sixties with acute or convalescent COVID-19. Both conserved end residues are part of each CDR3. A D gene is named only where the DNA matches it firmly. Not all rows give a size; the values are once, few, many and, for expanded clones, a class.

CDR3: CASSLGDWETQYF
DNA: TGTGCCAGCAGCTTGGGAGACTGGGAGACCCAGTACTTC
D: .
J: TRBJ2-5
size: .
V: TRBV5-5

CDR3: CASSYSAGAEGNTIYF
DNA: TGTGCCAGCAGTTACTCGGCGGGCGCAGAAGGAAACACCATATATTTT
D: .
J: TRBJ1-3
size: once
V: TRBV6-5

CDR3: CASSFTSGNYNEQFF
DNA: TGCGCCAGCAGCTTCACTAGCGGGAACTACAATGAGCAGTTCTTC
D: TRBD2
J: TRBJ2-1
size: .
V: TRBV5-1

CDR3: CSVRQGTDTQYF
DNA: TGCAGCGTGAGACAGGGCACAGATACGCAGTATTTT
D: .
J: TRBJ2-3
size: .
V: TRBV29-1

CDR3: CASRGEGNEKLFF
DNA: TGTGCCAGCAGGGGGGAGGGTAATGAAAAACTGTTTTTT
D: .
J: TRBJ1-4
size: .
V: TRBV6-5

CDR3: CASSPPERGEGTEAFF
DNA: TGTGCCAGCTCACCACCGGAACGGGGGGAGGGCACTGAAGCTTTCTTT
D: .
J: TRBJ1-1
size: .
V: TRBV18

CDR3: CASSQTGASGNTIYF
DNA: TGCGCCAGCAGCCAAACAGGGGCCTCTGGAAACACCATATATTTT
D: TRBD1
J: TRBJ1-3
size: .
V: TRBV4-3

CDR3: CASSRQTGAGTEAFF
DNA: TGTGCCAGCAGCCGCCAAACAGGGGCAGGCACTGAAGCTTTCTTT
D: TRBD1
J: TRBJ1-1
size: .
V: TRBV7-3

CDR3: CASSEAGAAYEQYF
DNA: TGTGCCAGCAGTGAGGCGGGGGCCGCCTACGAGCAGTACTTC
D: .
J: TRBJ2-7
size: .
V: TRBV2

CDR3: CASRGTGYTGELFF
DNA: TGTGCCAGTCGAGGGACAGGGTACACCGGGGAGCTGTTTTTT
D: TRBD1
J: TRBJ2-2
size: .
V: TRBV19

CDR3: CASTLGGAGTDTQYF
DNA: TGTGCCAGCACTTTAGGGGGCGCGGGCACAGATACGCAGTATTTT
D: TRBD1
J: TRBJ2-3
size: few
V: TRBV27

CDR3: CASSFGLAGGQETQYF
DNA: TGTGCCAGCAGTTTCGGGCTAGCGGGGGGCCAAGAGACCCAGTACTTC
D: TRBD2
J: TRBJ2-5
size: .
V: TRBV6-5

CDR3: CASSRDRGNEKLFF
DNA: TGTGCCAGCAGCCGCGACAGGGGCAATGAAAAACTGTTTTTT
D: TRBD1
J: TRBJ1-4
size: .
V: TRBV7-9

CDR3: CASSPPGRGYLNTEAFF
DNA: TGTGCCAGCAGCCCCCCGGGCAGGGGGTATTTGAACACTGAAGCTTTCTTT
D: TRBD1
J: TRBJ1-1
size: .
V: TRBV5-5

CDR3: CASSLTGGAGNTIYF
DNA: TGTGCCAGCAGTTTAACAGGGGGCGCTGGAAACACCATATATTTT
D: TRBD1
J: TRBJ1-3
size: .
V: TRBV28

CDR3: CASSLRTGRYSGNTIYF
DNA: TGTGCCAGCAGCTTACGGACAGGGCGATACTCTGGAAACACCATATATTTT
D: TRBD1
J: TRBJ1-3
size: once
V: TRBV5-6

CDR3: CASRGDRGGQPQHF
DNA: TGTGCCAGCCGAGGAGACAGGGGTGGCCAGCCCCAGCATTTT
D: TRBD1
J: TRBJ1-5
size: .
V: TRBV6-5

CDR3: CASSVGGAYNEQFF
DNA: TGTGCCAGCAGCGTAGGGGGCGCGTACAATGAGCAGTTCTTC
D: .
J: TRBJ2-1
size: .
V: TRBV9

CDR3: CASSHPDRGPGANVLTF
DNA: TGTGCCAGCAGCCACCCCGACAGGGGTCCTGGGGCCAACGTCCTGACTTTC
D: TRBD1
J: TRBJ2-6
size: .
V: TRBV3-1/TRBV3-2

CDR3: CASSLAGGSYEQYF
DNA: TGTGCCAGCAGCTTGGCGGGGGGCTCCTACGAGCAGTACTTC
D: TRBD2
J: TRBJ2-7
size: .
V: TRBV11-2

CDR3: CASSRGGVNKNIQYF
DNA: TGTGCCAGCAGCCGGGGAGGGGTCAACAAAAACATTCAGTACTTC
D: TRBD2
J: TRBJ2-4
size: .
V: TRBV6-2/TRBV6-3

CDR3: CASSLSKRGARIQETQYF
DNA: TGTGCCAGCAGCTTGAGCAAGCGGGGGGCCCGGATCCAAGAGACCCAGTACTTC
D: TRBD2
J: TRBJ2-5
size: .
V: TRBV11-2

CDR3: CASSARRRASGGTDTQYF
DNA: TGTGCCAGCAGTGCACGCCGCCGAGCTAGCGGGGGCACAGATACGCAGTATTTT
D: TRBD2
J: TRBJ2-3
size: .
V: TRBV6-1

CDR3: CASSQGVVGAFF
DNA: TGTGCCAGCAGTCAGGGTGTCGTTGGGGCTTTCTTT
D: .
J: TRBJ1-1
size: .
V: TRBV6-5

CDR3: CASSEGGASDTQYF
DNA: TGTGCCAGCAGCGAGGGGGGGGCCTCAGATACGCAGTATTTT
D: .
J: TRBJ2-3
size: .
V: TRBV9

CDR3: CASSRKQGGYTGELFF
DNA: TGCGCCAGCAGCCGGAAACAGGGGGGGTACACCGGGGAGCTGTTTTTT
D: .
J: TRBJ2-2
size: .
V: TRBV5-1

CDR3: CASSLKATGRVYGYTF
DNA: TGTGCCAGCAGCTTGAAGGCCACAGGCCGGGTTTATGGCTACACCTTC
D: .
J: TRBJ1-2
size: .
V: TRBV5-4

CDR3: CASSQSASGGADTQYF
DNA: TGTGCCAGCAGCCAATCTGCTAGCGGGGGGGCGGATACGCAGTATTTT
D: TRBD2
J: TRBJ2-3
size: .
V: TRBV9

CDR3: CASLIDRTYEQYF
DNA: TGTGCCAGCCTGATAGACAGGACCTACGAGCAGTACTTC
D: .
J: TRBJ2-7
size: .
V: TRBV2

CDR3: CASSYSGTVNTEAFF
DNA: TGTGCCAGCAGTTACTCGGGGACAGTGAACACTGAAGCTTTCTTT
D: TRBD1
J: TRBJ1-1
size: .
V: TRBV6-5

CDR3: CASTTSGGYNEQFF
DNA: TGTGCCAGTACGACTAGCGGGGGATACAATGAGCAGTTCTTC
D: TRBD2
J: TRBJ2-1
size: once
V: TRBV19

CDR3: CASSSERPGVRSGANVLTF
DNA: TGTGCCAGCAGCTCGGAAAGACCAGGGGTGCGCTCTGGGGCCAACGTCCTGACTTTC
D: .
J: TRBJ2-6
size: .
V: TRBV5-4

CDR3: CASSTTTGREGYTF
DNA: TGTGCCAGTAGTACGACTACAGGGCGCGAAGGCTACACCTTC
D: .
J: TRBJ1-2
size: once
V: TRBV19

CDR3: CASSSFPDRVTYEQYF
DNA: TGTGCCAGCAGCTCATTCCCGGACAGGGTTACCTACGAGCAGTACTTC
D: TRBD1
J: TRBJ2-7
size: .
V: TRBV5-6

CDR3: CASSVAAQGRFGNTIYF
DNA: TGTGCCAGCAGCGTAGCTGCCCAGGGTAGATTCGGAAACACCATATATTTT
D: .
J: TRBJ1-3
size: .
V: TRBV9

CDR3: CASSQRGLRQGRRLGPEAFF
DNA: TGTGCCAGCAGCCAGAGGGGGCTTCGACAGGGGCGCCGATTGGGCCCTGAAGCTTTCTTT
D: TRBD1
J: TRBJ1-1
size: .
V: TRBV3-1/TRBV3-2